These T cell receptor beta chains were read from a single sample in a study of T-cell reconstitution after alpha-beta-depleted transplantation in children. One entry per CDR3 protein, called by TCRdb with MiXCR from the PCR reads. This sample carries some 640,000 distinct CDR3 sequences, roughly 15% of them seen once, and the ten largest clones take approximately 1%. Sequences were derived from PBMCs from the stem cell graft donor, sampled from the stem cell graft. The receptors originated from a human donor who donated a stem cell graft to a child with acute myeloid leukemia. Both conserved end residues are part of each CDR3. A D gene is named only where the DNA matches it firmly. A row's size may be missing; if present it is once, few, many or a size class.

d_call j_call v_call clone_size cdr3_aa cdr3_nt
- TRBJ1-6 TRBV7-2 - CASSPNNSPLHF TGTGCCAGCAGCCCCAATAATTCACCCCTCCACTTT
- TRBJ1-5 TRBV10-3 many CAISDRGSQPQHF TGTGCCATCAGTGACAGGGGAAGCCAGCCCCAGCATTTT
TRBD1 TRBJ2-2 TRBV10-1 - CASHRQGGTGELFF TGCGCCAGCCACAGACAGGGGGGCACCGGGGAGCTGTTTTTT
- TRBJ2-3 TRBV7-2 few CASSPLEGTQYF TGTGCCAGCAGCCCCCTGGAGGGTACGCAGTATTTT
- TRBJ1-2 TRBV7-8 few CASRGGLGGYGYTF TGTGCCAGCAGGGGAGGGTTGGGCGGCTATGGCTACACCTTC
- TRBJ1-1 TRBV4-2 few CASSQDLGYSPNTEAFF TGTGCCAGCAGCCAAGATCTGGGATACAGCCCGAACACTGAAGCTTTCTTT
- TRBJ2-4 TRBV4-2 - CASSRIDDKGHLNIQYF TGTGCCAGCAGCCGCATTGATGACAAGGGACATTTAAACATTCAGTACTTC
- TRBJ2-4 TRBV5-6 many CASSGVGVNIQYF TGTGCCAGCAGCGGTGTAGGGGTCAACATTCAGTACTTC
TRBD1 TRBJ2-2 TRBV20-1 few CSAGRQGGTGELFF TGCAGTGCTGGAAGACAGGGCGGCACCGGGGAGCTGTTTTTT
- TRBJ1-1 TRBV20-1 once CSARAGFLNTEAFF TGCAGTGCTCGGGCAGGATTTCTGAACACTGAAGCTTTCTTT
- TRBJ2-3 TRBV7-2 many CASSLPGVSTDTQYF TGTGCCAGCAGCTTGCCTGGGGTAAGCACAGATACGCAGTATTTT
TRBD1 TRBJ2-2 TRBV27 once CASGRQGAGELFF TGTGCCAGCGGACGACAGGGCGCCGGGGAGCTGTTTTTT
TRBD2 TRBJ2-4 TRBV12-3/TRBV12-4 - CASIWTSGVAKNIQYF TGTGCCAGCATTTGGACTAGCGGGGTTGCCAAAAACATTCAGTACTTC
TRBD1 TRBJ1-2 TRBV27 few CASTGTGANYGYTF TGTGCCAGCACAGGGACAGGAGCTAACTATGGCTACACCTTC
TRBD1 TRBJ2-3 TRBV5-1 - CASSLGGQGGTDTPYF TGCGCCAGCAGCTTGGGGGGACAGGGCGGCACAGATACGCCGTATTTT
- TRBJ2-3 TRBV5-4 - CASRSRTGPADTQYF TGTGCCAGCAGGTCGCGCACGGGACCGGCAGATACGCAGTATTTT
TRBD2 TRBJ2-5 TRBV6-5 - CASTTSGGQETQYF TGTGCCAGCACGACTAGCGGGGGCCAAGAGACCCAGTACTTC
TRBD1 TRBJ2-1 TRBV5-1 - CASSPGAGTGPNNEQFF TGCGCCAGCAGCCCGGGGGCCGGGACAGGGCCCAACAATGAGCAGTTCTTC
TRBD1 TRBJ2-7 TRBV12-3/TRBV12-4 few CASSVGTEFSYEQYF TGTGCCAGCAGTGTCGGGACAGAATTCTCCTACGAGCAGTACTTC
- TRBJ2-5 TRBV20-1 many CSALGEETQYF TGCAGTGCTCTGGGGGAGGAGACCCAGTACTTC
TRBD1 TRBJ1-1 TRBV5-5 few CASSFRTGENTEAFF TGTGCCAGCAGCTTCCGGACAGGGGAAAACACTGAAGCTTTCTTT
- TRBJ1-4 TRBV20-1 few CSARDLGVNEKLFF TGCAGTGCTAGAGATCTGGGGGTTAATGAAAAACTGTTTTTT
- TRBJ1-6 TRBV6-1 many CASSEERQQNSPLHF TGTGCCAGCAGTGAAGAACGACAGCAAAATTCACCCCTCCACTTT
- TRBJ1-5 TRBV4-1 once CASSQHSNQPQHF TGCGCCAGCAGCCAGCATAGCAATCAGCCCCAGCATTTT
- TRBJ2-5 TRBV29-1 many CSVEIAWQETQYF TGCAGCGTAGAAATAGCGTGGCAAGAGACCCAGTACTTC
- TRBJ2-7 TRBV12-3/TRBV12-4 - CASSPPAGEQYF TGTGCCAGCAGTCCCCCAGCTGGTGAGCAGTACTTC
TRBD2 TRBJ2-1 TRBV7-9 few CASSKPRGEAYNEQFF TGTGCCAGCAGCAAACCACGGGGGGAAGCCTACAATGAGCAGTTCTTC
TRBD2 TRBJ2-1 TRBV12-3/TRBV12-4 - CASSLARGGRNEQFF TGTGCCAGCAGTTTGGCGCGGGGGGGCCGCAATGAGCAGTTCTTC
TRBD2 TRBJ2-3 TRBV20-1 many CSAREYGLATDTQYF TGCAGTGCTAGAGAGTACGGACTAGCGACAGATACGCAGTATTTT
- TRBJ2-5 TRBV6-2/TRBV6-3 few CASSPKREGQETQYF TGTGCCAGCAGTCCAAAACGAGAGGGGCAAGAGACCCAGTACTTC
- TRBJ2-7 TRBV12-3/TRBV12-4 many CASSRVDTTYEQYF TGTGCCAGCAGTCGTGTGGACACCACCTACGAGCAGTACTTC
- TRBJ2-1 TRBV7-2 - CASSLVGRGAYNEQFF TGTGCCAGCAGCTTAGTCGGCAGGGGGGCCTACAATGAGCAGTTCTTC
- TRBJ1-4 TRBV9 few CASSSQGGNEKLFF TGTGCCAGCAGTTCACAGGGAGGGAATGAAAAACTGTTTTTT
- TRBJ2-6 TRBV5-1 - CASSLAARSGANVLTF TGCGCCAGCAGCTTGGCGGCCCGTTCTGGGGCCAACGTCCTGACTTTC
- TRBJ1-1 TRBV5-1 few CASSTRDGTNTEAFF TGCGCCAGCAGCACAAGAGACGGGACAAACACTGAAGCTTTCTTT
- TRBJ1-2 TRBV7-2 many CASSLSGSYGYTF TGTGCCAGCAGTTTGTCCGGGAGCTATGGCTACACCTTC